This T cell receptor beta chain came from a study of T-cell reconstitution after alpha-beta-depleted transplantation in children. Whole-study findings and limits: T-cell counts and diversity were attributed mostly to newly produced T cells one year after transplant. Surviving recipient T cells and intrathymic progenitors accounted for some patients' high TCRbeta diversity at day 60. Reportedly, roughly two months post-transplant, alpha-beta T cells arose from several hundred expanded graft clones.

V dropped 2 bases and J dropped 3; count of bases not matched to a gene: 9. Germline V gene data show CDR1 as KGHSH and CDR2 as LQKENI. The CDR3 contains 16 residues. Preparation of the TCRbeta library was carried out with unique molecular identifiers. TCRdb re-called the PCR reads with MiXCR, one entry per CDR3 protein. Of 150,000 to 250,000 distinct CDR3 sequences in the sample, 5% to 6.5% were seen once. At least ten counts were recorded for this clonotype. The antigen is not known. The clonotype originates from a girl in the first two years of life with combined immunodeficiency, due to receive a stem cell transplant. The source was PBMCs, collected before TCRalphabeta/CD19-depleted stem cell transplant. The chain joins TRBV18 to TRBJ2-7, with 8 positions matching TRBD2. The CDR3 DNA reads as TGTGCCAGCTCACCATCCCTCAGCGGGGGTGACTACGAGCAGTACTTC. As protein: CASSPSLSGGDYEQYF.